The rows below give T cell receptor beta chains drawn from one sample of a study of CD8+ T cells in alopecia areata. The repertoire was sequenced with immunoSEQ multiplex PCR; TCRdb's copy has only in-frame clones and lacks some. The sample includes around 170,000 clones, about half of them seen just once. The sample in question was CD8+ T cells sorted from blood, obtained between weeks 51 and 52, from a patient treated with tofacitinib. The receptor set was obtained from a human donor with alopecia areata. Both conserved end residues are part of each CDR3. Each record gives: clone size, D gene, J gene, V gene, CDR3 DNA, CDR3 protein. A D gene is named only where the DNA matches it firmly. Size is stated for part of the rows, as once, few or many counts, or as a class when the clone is expanded.

abundance: .; d_gene: TRBD1; j_gene: TRBJ1-1; v_gene: TRBV29-1; CDR3nt: TGCAGCGCTACAGGGGACGGCCTGAACACTGAAGCTTTCTTT; CDR3aa: CSATGDGLNTEAFF
abundance: .; d_gene: TRBD1; j_gene: TRBJ2-1; v_gene: TRBV19; CDR3nt: TGTGCCAGTAGGATGACAGGGATCAACAATGAGCAGTTCTTC; CDR3aa: CASRMTGINNEQFF
abundance: .; d_gene: .; j_gene: TRBJ1-5; v_gene: TRBV29-1; CDR3nt: TGCAGCGTTGAGACGGGAGTTAATCAGCCCCAGCATTTT; CDR3aa: CSVETGVNQPQHF
abundance: .; d_gene: .; j_gene: TRBJ2-7; v_gene: TRBV6-1; CDR3nt: TGTGCCAGCAGTGAAGAGGCAAGAGCCTACGAGCAGTACTTC; CDR3aa: CASSEEARAYEQYF
abundance: .; d_gene: .; j_gene: TRBJ1-2; v_gene: TRBV5-6; CDR3nt: TGTGCCAGCAGCTATGGTTCTAACTATGGCTACACCTTC; CDR3aa: CASSYGSNYGYTF
abundance: .; d_gene: .; j_gene: TRBJ2-7; v_gene: TRBV29-1; CDR3nt: TGCAGCGTTGAAGACCCGGGGGCAGGGGGGGACGAGCAGTACTTC; CDR3aa: CSVEDPGAGGDEQYF
abundance: .; d_gene: .; j_gene: TRBJ2-3; v_gene: TRBV11-2; CDR3nt: TGTGCCAGCAGCTCCCCTTACACAGATACGCAGTATTTT; CDR3aa: CASSSPYTDTQYF
abundance: once; d_gene: .; j_gene: TRBJ2-2; v_gene: TRBV30; CDR3nt: TGTGCCTGGAGTGGACAGTACACCGGGGAGCTGTTTTTT; CDR3aa: CAWSGQYTGELFF
abundance: .; d_gene: .; j_gene: TRBJ1-3; v_gene: TRBV18; CDR3nt: TGTGCCAGCTACACCCGGAACGGAGGAAACACCATATATTTT; CDR3aa: CASYTRNGGNTIYF
abundance: .; d_gene: TRBD1; j_gene: TRBJ1-2; v_gene: TRBV6-6; CDR3nt: TGTGCCAGCCAGGGGGCCCACTATGGCTACACCTTC; CDR3aa: CASQGAHYGYTF
abundance: few; d_gene: .; j_gene: TRBJ1-4; v_gene: TRBV19; CDR3nt: TGTGCCAGTAGTATCCGGACAGAAGAACCAACTAATGAAAAACTGTTTTTT; CDR3aa: CASSIRTEEPTNEKLFF
abundance: .; d_gene: .; j_gene: TRBJ1-1; v_gene: TRBV30; CDR3nt: TGTGCCTGGAGAAATGGTGTGGGCACTGAAGCTTTCTTT; CDR3aa: CAWRNGVGTEAFF
abundance: .; d_gene: .; j_gene: TRBJ2-5; v_gene: TRBV5-1; CDR3nt: TGCGCCAGCACATGGGACAATCAAGAGACCCAGTACTTC; CDR3aa: CASTWDNQETQYF
abundance: .; d_gene: TRBD1; j_gene: TRBJ1-6; v_gene: TRBV12-5; CDR3nt: TGTGCTAGTGGTTTGGGCAGGGGGTGGAATTCACCCCTCCACTTT; CDR3aa: CASGLGRGWNSPLHF
abundance: few; d_gene: .; j_gene: TRBJ2-5; v_gene: TRBV29-1; CDR3nt: TGCAGCGTTGCCAGGGGAGAGACCCAGTACTTC; CDR3aa: CSVARGETQYF
abundance: few; d_gene: .; j_gene: TRBJ1-2; v_gene: TRBV15; CDR3nt: TGTGCCACCAGCAGGGGGACGGGTTATGGCTACACCTTC; CDR3aa: CATSRGTGYGYTF
abundance: .; d_gene: .; j_gene: TRBJ1-5; v_gene: TRBV7-2; CDR3nt: TGTGCCAGCAGCTTTAGTAGCAATCAGCCCCAGCATTTT; CDR3aa: CASSFSSNQPQHF
abundance: .; d_gene: .; j_gene: TRBJ2-7; v_gene: TRBV7-9; CDR3nt: TGTGCCAGCAGCTTAGGGCAGGGGATCTACGAGCAGTACTTC; CDR3aa: CASSLGQGIYEQYF
abundance: .; d_gene: .; j_gene: TRBJ1-1; v_gene: TRBV30; CDR3nt: TGTGCCTGGAGTCGTCCCACAGAGGGGGACACTGAAGCTTTCTTT; CDR3aa: CAWSRPTEGDTEAFF